This T cell receptor beta chain comes out of a study of blood T cell repertoires in COVID-19. For the study at large: Material from acute and convalescent COVID-19 was sourced from the United States, Italy and Spain. Sources were T cells, B-cell-depleted T cells, or PBMCs; the material itself was cDNA or gDNA.

Per the original data handling: Nucleated cell number was recorded as an estimate derived from reference gene primer amplification. Using immunoSEQ multiplex PCR, the repertoire was profiled, and TCRdb retains in-frame clones only, with some absent. V and J calls and clone size are as listed in that table; D and trimming were resolved from the DNA. The sample holds roughly 130,000 clones, about 70% seen once. Input material: peripheral blood. The TCR originated in an older man with acute or convalescent COVID-19.

The CDR3 coding sequence is TGCGCCAGCAGCGTGGCAGGGGGCCCCTACGAGCAGTACTTC. This sequence encodes CASSVAGGPYEQYF. The rearrangement uses TRBV5-1 and TRBJ2-7, with 8 bases matching TRBD1. Unmatched junction bases numbered 5, after V lost 4 bases and J lost 2 bases. In germline, CDR1 is SGHRS, CDR2 YFSETQ. This CDR3 has 14 amino acids.